The T cell receptor (beta chain) under discussion was sequenced for a study of sequential checkpoint blockade in melanoma. Across the study: First-line arms were nivolumab then ipilimumab, or the reverse, randomized 1:1. Maintenance nivolumab came after either treatment sequence.

The table came from immunoSEQ multiplex PCR; TCRdb's copy has only in-frame clones and leaves some out. This sample has thousands of clones, with about 75% found just once. The V gene end was trimmed by 3 bases and the J gene end by 9 bases; junction bases not matched to a gene: 4. The CDR3 is 13 residues long. Germline V gene lookup returns CDR1 SGHTA and CDR2 FQGTGA. Described treatment: randomized to nivolumab then ipilimumab (arm A) or the reverse (arm B). Sorted cells were live CD3+CD8+, lacking CD19 and CD56, from PBMCs. The gene calls are TRBV7-3 and TRBJ2-1, with 8 bases matching TRBD2. The sample here was CD8+ T cells sorted from blood (inferred from file names), taken from a patient given nivolumab and ipilimumab in sequence. The source of this sequence is a human donor with melanoma. CDR3: CASSFTSGSEQFF. For the CDR3, the DNA is TGTGCCAGCAGCTTCACTAGCGGAAGTGAGCAGTTCTTC. The entire variable domain, with the rest obtained from reference TRBV7-3 and TRBJ2-1, is as follows: GAGVSQTPSNKVTEKGKYVELRCDPISGHTALYWYRQSLGQGPEFLIYFQGTGAADDSGLPNDRFFAVRPEGSVSTLKIQRTERGDSAVYLCASSFTSGSEQFFGPGTRLTVL.